This TCR beta chain was captured by sequencing in a study of CD8+CD57+ T cells in acquired aplastic anemia. Investigators profiled TCR beta VDJ and CDR3 from genomic DNA template. TCRdb analysed the reads with MiXCR anew, one entry per CDR3 protein. The table lists approximately 300,000 distinct CDR3 sequences, 45% to 65% of them singletons. All sequencing subjects had displayed CD8+CD57+ cell expansion on flow cytometry. There are 15 residues in the CDR3. CDR1 and CDR2 (germline): SGHTA, FQGNSA. Trimming cost V 5 bases and J 1 base; bases outside gene matches: 5. This clonotype came up a few times. This may be a read error: a much more frequent sequence differs by one nucleotide.

The chain recombines TRBV7-2 with TRBJ2-3; 8 positions agree with TRBD2. Sequenced input: sorted CD4+, CD8+, or CD8+CD57+ T cells (not recorded which) from PBMCs. The sequence derives from a human donor with aplastic anemia. The CDR3 region is CASSHDSGGTDTQYF. In nucleotides, the CDR3 is TGTGCCAGCAGCCACGATAGCGGGGGCACAGATACGCAGTATTTT.